Listed here is a single T cell receptor beta chain. Its specificity is unknown. This record comes from a study of T cells after yellow fever vaccination. Overall study results and limits: Few clonotypes appeared in both CD4 and CD8 compartments.

Trimming pared 2 bases from V and 4 bases from J, leaving 8 bases between. Germline-derived CDR1 and CDR2 are KGHSH and LQKENI. The CDR3 length is 13 residues. TCRdb re-called the 5' RACE reads through MiXCR, storing one row per CDR3 protein. Here the sample spans 450,000 to 650,000 distinct CDR3 sequences, around an eighth being singletons. The clonotype originates from a man aged 30 to 45 who received the YFV17D yellow fever vaccine. J is TRBJ2-5 and V is TRBV18, with D uncertain. The starting material was PBMCs, obtained on the day of the yellow fever booster vaccination. The CDR3 here is CASSPLTRETQYF. CDR3 in DNA: TGTGCCAGCTCACCATTAACGAGAGAGACCCAGTACTTC. The full variable domain, with the rest looked up from reference TRBV18 and TRBJ2-5, is NAGVMQNPRHLVRRRGQEARLRCSPMKGHSHVYWYRQLPEEGLKFMVYLQKENIIDESGMPKERFSAEFPKEGPSILRIQQVVRGDSAAYFCASSPLTRETQYFGPGTRLLVL.